Below, 27 T cell receptor beta chains from the same sample are listed, as sequenced in a study of OX40 agonist ivuxolimab in advanced cancers. TCRdb's table, derived via immunoSEQ multiplex PCR, lists solely in-frame clones and lacks some. Altogether about 66,000 clones are present, under 95% being singletons, with the ten largest covering 14%. This material consisted of CD4+ or CD8+ T cells sorted from blood, taken in a trial of the OX40 agonist ivuxolimab. The origin of the receptors is an adult with an advanced solid tumor such as melanoma, head and neck, liver or kidney cancer.

A single count supports this clone. The J gene is TRBJ1-1, the V gene TRBV7-3; D perhaps matches TRBD1 (5 bases). CDR3 size: 15 residues. Trimming removed 2 bases at V and 0 bases at J, with 10 bases between. Germline-derived CDR1 and CDR2 are SGHTA and FQGTGA. CDR3 in amino acids: CASSLYGGLNTEAFF. The CDR3 DNA is TGTGCCAGCAGCTTATATGGGGGTCTGAACACTGAAGCTTTCTTT.

This clone was recorded a few times. The V and J genes are TRBV28 and TRBJ1-1; 12 bases match TRBD1. Trimming cost V 0 bases and J 11 bases; bases outside gene matches: 10. Per the germline V gene, CDR1 is MDHEN and CDR2 is SYDVKM. There are 16 residues in the CDR3. This CDR3 reads CASSLWHQGQGAFAFF. CDR3 nucleotide sequence: TGTGCCAGCAGTTTATGGCATCAGGGACAGGGGGCTTTTGCTTTCTTT.

V is TRBV9 and J is TRBJ2-3, with D tentatively TRBD2 (5 bases). This CDR3 has 15 amino acids. The V gene's germline CDR1 is SGDLS and CDR2 YYNGEE. The ends were cut back, 0 bases at V and 4 bases at J, with 12 bases in the middle. The CDR3 protein is CASSVAEGQADTQYF. In DNA form, the CDR3 reads TGTGCCAGCAGCGTAGCAGAGGGCCAAGCAGATACGCAGTATTTT. Based on the CDR3 plus reference TRBV9 and TRBJ2-3, the full variable domain is DSGVTQTPKHLITATGQRVTLRCSPRSGDLSVYWYQQSLDQGLQFLIQYYNGEERAKGNILERFSAQQFPDLHSELNLSSLELGDSALYFCASSVAEGQADTQYFGPGTRLTVL.

The V gene is TRBV6-6, the J gene TRBJ1-2, with 7 bases that match TRBD1. The germline V gene encodes CDR1 MNHNY and CDR2 SVGAGI (reference sequence). After removal of 6 bases from V and 0 bases from J, the junction contained 4 bases not matched to a gene. The length of the CDR3 is 14 residues. CDR3: CASSPGTANYGYTF. The DNA for the CDR3 is TGTGCCAGCAGCCCCGGGACAGCTAACTATGGCTACACCTTC.

This sequence joins TRBV28 and TRBJ2-7; D is tentatively TRBD1 or TRBD2 (5 bases each). V was shortened by 2 bases and J by 1 base, with 12 bases between the two germline ends. The germline CDR1 and CDR2 sequences are MDHEN and SYDVKM. This CDR3 has 15 amino acids. CDR3 in DNA: TGTGCCAGCAGTTTAGGGACGACCAAATCCTACGAGCAGTACTTC. Protein product: CASSLGTTKSYEQYF.

The chain joins TRBV6-5 to TRBJ2-7; TRBD2 agrees at 7 bases. CDR3 length: 14 residues. CDR1 is MNHEY, CDR2 SVGAGI, per germline. In nucleotides, the CDR3 is TGTGCGCCCGGGGGGTCTGACCCCTGCTCCGAGCAGTACTTC. Translated: CAPGGSDPCSEQYF.

This sequence joins TRBV5-1 and TRBJ2-1; D ambiguous. V was shortened by 4 bases and J by 5 bases, with 4 bases between the two germline ends. This CDR3 spans 11 amino acids. Germline V gene lookup returns CDR1 SGHRS and CDR2 YFSETQ. In nucleotides, the CDR3 is TGCGCCAGCAGCCGAGACAATGAGCAGTTCTTC. Encoded protein: CASSRDNEQFF.

This sequence joins TRBV2 and TRBJ1-1; D gene unclear. In germline, CDR1 is SNHLY, CDR2 FYNNEI. The CDR3 extends over 13 amino acids. Between the trimmed V and J ends, which lost 7 bases and 1 base, there was a span of 10 bases. CDR3 residues: CASINSPNTEAFF. CDR3 in DNA: TGTGCCAGCATTAACAGCCCGAACACTGAAGCTTTCTTT.

In its sample, this clone was seen once. The V gene is TRBV7-2, the J gene TRBJ2-5; 7 bases match TRBD1. The V gene's germline CDR1 is SGHTA and CDR2 FQGNSA. V dropped 5 bases and J dropped 5; count of bases not matched to a gene: 8. The CDR3 loop spans 14 amino acids. DNA of the CDR3: TGTGCCAGCAGCCCACAGGGGTTCAGGGAGACCCAGTACTTC. Encoded protein: CASSPQGFRETQYF.

The chain links TRBV6-5 to TRBJ1-2, with no clear D. CDR1 is MNHEY and CDR2 is SVGAGI in the germline V gene. The CDR3 is 14 residues long. With 0 bases removed from V and 8 bases from J, the gap between germline ends came to 13 bases. CDR3 nucleotides: TGTGCCAGCAGTTACTCCGTTCGGGTCGGGGGCTACACCTTC. Translating it yields CASSYSVRVGGYTF.

The rearrangement uses TRBV6-6 and TRBJ2-7; TRBD1 is a possible D gene (6 bases). Trimming removed 9 bases at V and 1 base at J, with 16 bases between. CDR1 and CDR2 from the germline V gene are MNHNY and SVGAGI (reference sequence). The CDR3 runs to 14 residues. The CDR3 DNA reads as TGTGCCAGTTTACAGGGCTGGGGTTCCTACGAGCAGTACTTC. The encoded protein is CASLQGWGSYEQYF.

This clone has a handful of counts. The V and J genes are TRBV5-1 and TRBJ2-6; D assignment may be TRBD1 or TRBD2 (5 bases each). The CDR3 spans 16 residues. Trimming removed 0 bases from V and 3 bases from J, with 10 bases in between. Germline assignment: CDR1 SGHRS and CDR2 YFSETQ. The CDR3 bases are TGCGCCAGCAGCTTGGCCCCGGGGCGTGGGGCCAACGTCCTGACTTTC. This codes for CASSLAPGRGANVLTF.

This sequence joins TRBV25-1 and TRBJ2-1, with no clear D. Trimming left V 1 base short and J 8 bases short, with 21 bases between. The germline CDR1 and CDR2 sequences are MGHDK and SYGVNS. This CDR3 contains 17 residues. CDR3 in amino acids: CASSEFVGHPGRDEQFF. Here the CDR3 DNA reads TGTGCCAGCAGTGAATTCGTCGGCCACCCGGGCCGAGATGAGCAGTTCTTC.

Details on this clone: A read error may produce the germline difference seen at one junction end. The chain links TRBV29-1 to TRBJ2-5; no firm D call. CDR1 and CDR2 (germline): SQVTM, ANQGSEA. There are 12 residues in the CDR3. The CDR3 nucleotides are TGCGGCGTGAAAACCTACCAAGAGACCCAGTACTTC. Protein sequence: CGVKTYQETQYF. The complete variable domain, with remaining parts taken from reference TRBV29-1 and TRBJ2-5, reads SAVISQKPSRDICQRGTSLTIQCQVDSQVTMMFWYRQQPGQSLTLIATANQGSEATYESGFVIDKFPISRPNLTFSTLTVSNMSPEDSSIYLCGVKTYQETQYFGPGTRLLVL.

The chain joins TRBV28 to TRBJ2-4; D might be TRBD1 (6 bases). Germline V gene lookup returns CDR1 MDHEN and CDR2 SYDVKM. The V end was cut by 4 bases, the J end by 0 bases, with 10 bases between. The CDR3 runs 15 residues. CDR3 nucleotides: TGTGCCAGCAGTTCAGGGGATTTAGCCAAAAACATTCAGTACTTC. It translates to CASSSGDLAKNIQYF.

V is TRBV4-2 and J is TRBJ2-1; tentatively, D is TRBD2 (6 bases). The V end lost 3 bases, the J end lost 4 bases, and 13 bases lay between the germline ends. This CDR3 spans 15 amino acids. CDR1 LGHNA and CDR2 YNFKEQ come from the germline V gene. The CDR3 DNA reads as TGTGCCAGCAGCCAGGTTCGGGGGAGATACAATGAGCAGTTCTTC. It yields the protein CASSQVRGRYNEQFF.

This CDR3 reads CASSSIAGANTGELFF. Here the CDR3 DNA reads TGTGCCAGCAGCTCCATAGCGGGAGCGAACACCGGGGAGCTGTTTTTT. The chain combines TRBV5-6 with TRBJ2-2, with 9 bases identical to TRBD2. CDR1 is SGHDT, CDR2 YYEEEE, per germline. Trimming took 3 bases from V and 0 from J; bases not matched to a gene: 3. There are 16 residues in the CDR3.

CDR3 nucleotides: TGTGCCAGCAGCGTAGCCCCCCAGAGTTATGGCTACACCTTC. It translates to CASSVAPQSYGYTF. This chain links TRBV9 with TRBJ1-2; D gene uncertain. Per germline, CDR1 SGDLS and CDR2 YYNGEE. Trimming shortened V by 0 bases and J by 5 bases, and 11 bases separated the two germline ends. The CDR3 spans 14 residues.

This sequence joins TRBV7-2 and TRBJ1-1; D gene ambiguous. Per the germline V gene, CDR1 is SGHTA and CDR2 is FQGNSA. Trimming took off 3 bases at V and 0 bases at J, with 8 bases between the two ends. This CDR3 has 14 residues. Here the CDR3 DNA reads TGTGCCAGCAGCTTGTTCGCCATGAACACTGAAGCTTTCTTT. Protein sequence: CASSLFAMNTEAFF.

V gene TRBV9 combines with J gene TRBJ1-4, with TRBD1 matching 7 bases. The CDR3 runs 16 residues. V shed 4 bases and J 5 bases; nucleotides not matched to a gene: 11. Germline-derived CDR1 and CDR2 are SGDLS and YYNGEE. Here the CDR3 DNA reads TGTGCCAGCAGCAGAGCTAGGGACAGCGCCAATGAAAAACTGTTTTTT. This translates into CASSRARDSANEKLFF.

The rearrangement joins TRBV7-6 to TRBJ2-7; a weak D match, TRBD2 (6 bases). CDR1 is SGHVS and CDR2 is FNYEAQ in the germline V gene. Deletions cut 2 bases from V and 3 bases from J, with 17 bases between. The CDR3 has 16 amino acids. CDR3 sequence reads: CASSLLRASDDYEQYF. For the CDR3, the DNA is TGTGCCAGCAGCTTACTTAGGGCTAGCGACGACTACGAGCAGTACTTC.

V usage is TRBV5-1 and J usage is TRBJ2-5; D gene uncertain. CDR1 SGHRS and CDR2 YFSETQ come from the germline V gene. This CDR3 is built from 15 residues. V was cut by 2 bases and J by 2 bases, with 13 bases left in between. The CDR3 sequence: CASSLGPSRQETQYF. DNA for the CDR3: TGCGCCAGCAGCTTAGGGCCATCCCGTCAAGAGACCCAGTACTTC.

This clone was seen once. The chain uses TRBV11-1 and TRBJ2-7; D perhaps matches TRBD1 (5 bases). The CDR3 length is 15 residues. Trimming stripped 2 bases from V and 0 bases from J, with 11 bases between. Germline-derived CDR1 and CDR2 are SGHAT and FQDESV (reference sequence). The CDR3 sequence is CASSLSWGLSYEQYF. CDR3 sequence (DNA): TGTGCCAGCAGCTTATCATGGGGCCTCTCCTACGAGCAGTACTTC.

The chain employs TRBV10-3 and TRBJ2-1; D ambiguous. Germline CDR1 reads ENHRY; CDR2 reads SYGVKD. The CDR3 spans 11 residues. Trimming removed 10 bases at V and 4 bases at J, with 8 bases between. The CDR3 is CATGPYNEQFF. The CDR3 coding sequence is TGTGCCACCGGACCGTACAATGAGCAGTTCTTC.

V gene TRBV20-1 combines with J gene TRBJ1-2; D uncertain. Germline CDR1 DFQATT, CDR2 SNEGSKA (reference sequence). The CDR3 has 10 amino acids. Between the trimmed V and J ends, which lost 3 bases and 10 bases, there was a span of 9 bases. The CDR3 bases are TGCAGTGCTAGGAGGACCTCCTACACCTTC. Translating gives CSARRTSYTF.

This chain links TRBV28 with TRBJ1-2; D call uncertain. This CDR3 is built from 13 residues. Germline V CDR1 and CDR2: MDHEN, SYDVKM. V lost 10 bases to trimming and J lost 1 base, with 13 bases between them. This chain's CDR3 is CAILPYGNYGYTF. In DNA, the CDR3 is TGTGCCATCCTCCCCTACGGTAACTATGGCTACACCTTC.

The chain carries TRBV7-6 and TRBJ1-2; perhaps TRBD1 as D (6 bases). The CDR3 contains 12 residues. The V end was cut by 4 bases, the J end by 8 bases, with 11 bases between. CDR1 is SGHVS and CDR2 is FNYEAQ in the germline V gene. The CDR3 loop reads CASSSTGYGYTF. The CDR3 nucleotides read TGTGCCAGCAGCTCGACAGGATACGGCTACACCTTC.